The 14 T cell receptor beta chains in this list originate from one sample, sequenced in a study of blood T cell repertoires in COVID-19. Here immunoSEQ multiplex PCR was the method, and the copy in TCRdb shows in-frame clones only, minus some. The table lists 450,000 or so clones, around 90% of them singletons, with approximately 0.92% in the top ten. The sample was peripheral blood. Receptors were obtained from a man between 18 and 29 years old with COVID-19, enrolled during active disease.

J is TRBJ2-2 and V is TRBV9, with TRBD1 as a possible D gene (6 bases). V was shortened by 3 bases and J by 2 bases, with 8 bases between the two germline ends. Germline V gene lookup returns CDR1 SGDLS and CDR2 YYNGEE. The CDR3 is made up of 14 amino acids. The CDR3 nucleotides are TGTGCCAGCAGCGGGACAGATAACACCGGGGAGCTGTTTTTT. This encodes CASSGTDNTGELFF.

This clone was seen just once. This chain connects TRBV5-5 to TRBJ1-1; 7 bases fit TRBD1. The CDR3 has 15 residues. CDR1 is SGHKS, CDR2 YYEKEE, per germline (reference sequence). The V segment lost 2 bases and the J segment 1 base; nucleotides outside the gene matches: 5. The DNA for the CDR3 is TGTGCCAGCAGCTTAAGTAGGGGGCGGAACACTGAAGCTTTCTTT. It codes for CASSLSRGRNTEAFF.

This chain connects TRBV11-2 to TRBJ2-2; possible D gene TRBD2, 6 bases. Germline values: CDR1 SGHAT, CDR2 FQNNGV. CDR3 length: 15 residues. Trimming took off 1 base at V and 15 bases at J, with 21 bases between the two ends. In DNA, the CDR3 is TGTGCCAGCAGCTTAGTTACTTCCGGGACTTCTGAGTTGTTTTTT. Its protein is CASSLVTSGTSELFF.

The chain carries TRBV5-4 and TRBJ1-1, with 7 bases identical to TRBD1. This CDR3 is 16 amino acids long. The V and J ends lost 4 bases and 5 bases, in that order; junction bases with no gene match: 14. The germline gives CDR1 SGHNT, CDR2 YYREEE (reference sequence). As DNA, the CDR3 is TGTGCCAGCAGCCTTTTAGACAGGGAAGGGGTGACTGAAGCTTTCTTT. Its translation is CASSLLDREGVTEAFF.

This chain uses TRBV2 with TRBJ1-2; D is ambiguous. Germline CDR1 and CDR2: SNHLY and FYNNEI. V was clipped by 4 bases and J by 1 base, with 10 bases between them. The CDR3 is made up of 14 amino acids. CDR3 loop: CASSGILFNYGYTF. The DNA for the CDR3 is TGTGCCAGCAGTGGAATTCTATTTAACTATGGCTACACCTTC.

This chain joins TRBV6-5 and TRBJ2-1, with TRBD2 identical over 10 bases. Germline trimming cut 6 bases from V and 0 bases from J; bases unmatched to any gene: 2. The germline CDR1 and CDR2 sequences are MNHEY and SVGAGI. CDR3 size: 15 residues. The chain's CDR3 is CASRLAGGSYNEQFF. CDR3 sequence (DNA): TGTGCCAGCAGATTAGCGGGGGGCTCCTACAATGAGCAGTTCTTC.

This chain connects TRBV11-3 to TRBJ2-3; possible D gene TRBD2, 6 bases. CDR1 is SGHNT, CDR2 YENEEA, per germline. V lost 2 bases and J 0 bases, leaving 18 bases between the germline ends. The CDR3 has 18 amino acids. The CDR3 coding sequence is TGTGCCAGCAGCTTAAGCCCTCTAGCGTACCCTAGCACAGATACGCAGTATTTT. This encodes CASSLSPLAYPSTDTQYF.

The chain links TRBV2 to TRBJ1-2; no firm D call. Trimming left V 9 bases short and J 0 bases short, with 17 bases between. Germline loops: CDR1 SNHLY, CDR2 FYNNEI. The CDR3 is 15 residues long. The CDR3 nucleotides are TGTGCCAGTACCTGGGAGTCAGCTCCTAACTATGGCTACACCTTC. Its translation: CASTWESAPNYGYTF.

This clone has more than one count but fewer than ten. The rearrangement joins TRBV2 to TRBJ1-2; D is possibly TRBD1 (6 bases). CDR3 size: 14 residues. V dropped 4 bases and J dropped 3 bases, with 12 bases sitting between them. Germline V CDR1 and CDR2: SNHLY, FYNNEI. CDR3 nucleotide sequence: TGTGCCAGCAGTGGAAATGGGGGCGACTATGGCTACACCTTC. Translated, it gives CASSGNGGDYGYTF. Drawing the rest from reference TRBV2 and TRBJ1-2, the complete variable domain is EPEVTQTPSHQVTQMGQEVILRCVPISNHLYFYWYRQILGQKVEFLVSFYNNEISEKSEIFDDQFSVERPDGSNFTLKIRSTKLEDSAMYFCASSGNGGDYGYTFGSGTRLTVV.

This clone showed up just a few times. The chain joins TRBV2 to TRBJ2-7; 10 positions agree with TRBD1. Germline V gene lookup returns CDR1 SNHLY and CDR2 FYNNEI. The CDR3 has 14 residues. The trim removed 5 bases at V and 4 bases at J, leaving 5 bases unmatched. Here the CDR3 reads CASSTGDRGYEQYF. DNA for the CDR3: TGTGCCAGCAGTACCGGGGACAGGGGTTACGAGCAGTACTTC.

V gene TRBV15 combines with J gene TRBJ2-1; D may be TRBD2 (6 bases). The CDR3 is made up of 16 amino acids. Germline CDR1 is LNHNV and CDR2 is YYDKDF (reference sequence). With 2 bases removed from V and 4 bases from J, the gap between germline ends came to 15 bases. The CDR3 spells CATSRSLAHQYNEQFF. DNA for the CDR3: TGTGCCACCAGCAGATCCCTAGCGCATCAATACAATGAGCAGTTCTTC.

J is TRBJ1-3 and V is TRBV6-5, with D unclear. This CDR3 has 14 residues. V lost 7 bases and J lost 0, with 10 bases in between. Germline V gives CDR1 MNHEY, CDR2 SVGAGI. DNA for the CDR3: TGTGCCAGCACCTCCGGGTCCTCTGGAAACACCATATATTTT. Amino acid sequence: CASTSGSSGNTIYF.

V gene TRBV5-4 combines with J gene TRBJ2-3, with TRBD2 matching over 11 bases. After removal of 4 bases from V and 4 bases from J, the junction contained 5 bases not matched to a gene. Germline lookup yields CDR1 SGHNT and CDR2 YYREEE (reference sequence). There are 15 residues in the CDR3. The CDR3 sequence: CASSQTSGIPDTQYF. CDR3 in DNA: TGTGCCAGCAGCCAGACTAGCGGGATTCCAGATACGCAGTATTTT.

Here the CDR3 reads CSVGDRNGYTF. In nucleotides, the CDR3 is TGCAGCGTTGGGGACAGGAACGGCTACACCTTC. The chain joins TRBV29-1 to TRBJ1-2, with 8 positions matching TRBD1. V lost 4 bases and J lost 8; bases outside the gene matches: 3. From germline, CDR1 is SQVTM and CDR2 ANQGSEA. This CDR3 spans 11 amino acids.